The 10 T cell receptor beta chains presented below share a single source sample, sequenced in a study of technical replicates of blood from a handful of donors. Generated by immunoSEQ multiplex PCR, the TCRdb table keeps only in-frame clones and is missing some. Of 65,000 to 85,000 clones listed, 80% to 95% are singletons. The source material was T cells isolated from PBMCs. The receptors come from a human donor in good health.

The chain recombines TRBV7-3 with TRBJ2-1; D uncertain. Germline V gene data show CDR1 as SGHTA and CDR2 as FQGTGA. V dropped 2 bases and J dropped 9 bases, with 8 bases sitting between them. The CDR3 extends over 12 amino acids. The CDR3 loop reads CASSLGTGEQFF. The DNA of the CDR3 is TGTGCCAGCAGCTTAGGCACGGGTGAGCAGTTCTTC.

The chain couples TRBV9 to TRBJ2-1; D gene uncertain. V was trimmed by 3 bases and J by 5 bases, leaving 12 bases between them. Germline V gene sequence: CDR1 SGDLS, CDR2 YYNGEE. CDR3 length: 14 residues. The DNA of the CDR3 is TGTGCCAGCAGCGGGAGTCCTGGCCACAATGAGCAGTTCTTC. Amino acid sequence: CASSGSPGHNEQFF.

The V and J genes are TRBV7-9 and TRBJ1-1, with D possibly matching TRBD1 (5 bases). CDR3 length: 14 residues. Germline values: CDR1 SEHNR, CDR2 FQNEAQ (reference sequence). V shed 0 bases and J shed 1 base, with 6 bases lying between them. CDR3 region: CASSLAGGNTEAFF. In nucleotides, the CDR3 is TGTGCCAGCAGCTTAGCGGGGGGGAACACTGAAGCTTTCTTT.

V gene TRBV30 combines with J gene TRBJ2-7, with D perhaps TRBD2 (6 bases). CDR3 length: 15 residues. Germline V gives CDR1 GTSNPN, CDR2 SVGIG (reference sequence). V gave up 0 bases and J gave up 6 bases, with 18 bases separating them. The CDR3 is CAWSVGFGGLSEQYF. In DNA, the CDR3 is TGTGCCTGGAGTGTAGGATTTGGGGGGTTAAGCGAGCAGTACTTC.

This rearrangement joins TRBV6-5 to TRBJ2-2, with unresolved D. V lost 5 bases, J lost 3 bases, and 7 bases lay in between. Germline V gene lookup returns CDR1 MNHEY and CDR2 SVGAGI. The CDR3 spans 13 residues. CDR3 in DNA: TGTGCCAGCAGTCTAGGAGACACCGGGGAGCTGTTTTTT. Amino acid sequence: CASSLGDTGELFF.

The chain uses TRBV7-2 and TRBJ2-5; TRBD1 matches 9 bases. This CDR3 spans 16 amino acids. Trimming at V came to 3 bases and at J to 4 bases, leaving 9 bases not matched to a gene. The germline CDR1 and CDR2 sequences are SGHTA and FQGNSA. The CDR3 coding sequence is TGTGCCAGCAGCTTCACCGGGACAGGGATCTTAGAGACCCAGTACTTC. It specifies CASSFTGTGILETQYF.

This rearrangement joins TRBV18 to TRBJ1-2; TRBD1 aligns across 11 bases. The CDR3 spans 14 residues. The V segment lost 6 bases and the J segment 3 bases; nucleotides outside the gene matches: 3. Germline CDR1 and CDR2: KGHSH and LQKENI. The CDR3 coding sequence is TGTGCCAGCTCCGGGACAGGGGGGGACTATGGCTACACCTTC. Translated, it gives CASSGTGGDYGYTF.

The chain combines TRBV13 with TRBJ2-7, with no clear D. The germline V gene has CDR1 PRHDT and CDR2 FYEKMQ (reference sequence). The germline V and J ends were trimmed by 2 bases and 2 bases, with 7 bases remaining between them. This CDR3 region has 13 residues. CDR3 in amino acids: CASSLLGTYEQYF. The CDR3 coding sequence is TGTGCCAGCAGCTTACTAGGCACCTACGAGCAGTACTTC.

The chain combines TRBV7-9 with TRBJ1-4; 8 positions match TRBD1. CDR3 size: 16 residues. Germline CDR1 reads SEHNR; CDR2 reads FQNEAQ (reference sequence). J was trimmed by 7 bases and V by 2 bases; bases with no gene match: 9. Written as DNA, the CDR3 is TGTGCCAGCAGCTTAATATCGTTACAGGGGGTTGAAAAACTGTTTTTT. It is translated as CASSLISLQGVEKLFF.

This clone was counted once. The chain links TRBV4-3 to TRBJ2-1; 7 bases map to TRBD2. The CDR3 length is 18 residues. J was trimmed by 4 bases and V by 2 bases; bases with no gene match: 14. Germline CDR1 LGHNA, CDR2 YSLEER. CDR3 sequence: CASSQIGSGEGRYNEQFF. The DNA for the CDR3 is TGCGCCAGCAGCCAAATTGGGAGCGGGGAGGGTAGGTACAATGAGCAGTTCTTC.